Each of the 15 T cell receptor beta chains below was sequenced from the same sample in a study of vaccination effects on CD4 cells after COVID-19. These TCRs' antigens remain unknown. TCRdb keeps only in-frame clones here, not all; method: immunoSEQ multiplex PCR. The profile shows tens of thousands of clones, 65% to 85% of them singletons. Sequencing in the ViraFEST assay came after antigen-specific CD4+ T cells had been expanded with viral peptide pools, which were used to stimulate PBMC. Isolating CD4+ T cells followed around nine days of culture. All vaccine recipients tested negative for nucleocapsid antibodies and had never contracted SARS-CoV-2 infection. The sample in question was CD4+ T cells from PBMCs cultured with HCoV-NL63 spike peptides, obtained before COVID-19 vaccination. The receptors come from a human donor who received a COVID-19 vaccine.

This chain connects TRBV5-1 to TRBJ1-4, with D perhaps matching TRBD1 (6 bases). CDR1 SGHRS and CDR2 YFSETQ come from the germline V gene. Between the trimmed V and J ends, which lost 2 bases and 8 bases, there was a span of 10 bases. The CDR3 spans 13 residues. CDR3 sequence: CASSLQGTEKLFF. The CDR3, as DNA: TGCGCCAGCAGCTTACAGGGCACAGAAAAACTGTTTTTT.

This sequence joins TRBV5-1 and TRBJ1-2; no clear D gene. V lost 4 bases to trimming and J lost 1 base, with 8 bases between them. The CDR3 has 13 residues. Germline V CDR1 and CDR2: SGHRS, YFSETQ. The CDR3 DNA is TGCGCCAGCAGCGAGGACGTTAACTATGGCTACACCTTC. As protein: CASSEDVNYGYTF.

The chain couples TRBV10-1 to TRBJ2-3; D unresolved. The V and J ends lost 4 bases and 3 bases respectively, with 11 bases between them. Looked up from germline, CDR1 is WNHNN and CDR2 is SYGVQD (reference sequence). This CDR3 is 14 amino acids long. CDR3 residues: CASSGTVGTDTQYF. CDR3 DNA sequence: TGCGCCAGCAGTGGTACAGTAGGAACAGATACGCAGTATTTT.

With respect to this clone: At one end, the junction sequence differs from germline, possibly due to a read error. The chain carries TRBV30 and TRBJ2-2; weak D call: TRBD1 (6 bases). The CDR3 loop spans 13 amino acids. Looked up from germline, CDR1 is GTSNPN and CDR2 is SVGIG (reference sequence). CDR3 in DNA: TGTGCCTCGAGTTGGACAGTCCACGGGGAGCTGTTTTTT. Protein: CASSWTVHGELFF. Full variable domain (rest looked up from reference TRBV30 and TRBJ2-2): SQTIHQWPATLVQPVGSPLSLECTVEGTSNPNLYWYRQAAGRGLQLLFYSVGIGQISSEVPQNLSASRPQDRQFILSSKKLLLSDSGFYLCASSWTVHGELFFGEGSRLTVL.

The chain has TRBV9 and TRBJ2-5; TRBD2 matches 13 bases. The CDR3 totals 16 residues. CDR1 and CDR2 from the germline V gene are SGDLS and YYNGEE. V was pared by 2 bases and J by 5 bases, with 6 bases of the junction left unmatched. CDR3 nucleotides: TGTGCCAGCAGCGTCACTAGCGGGGGGGCAGGGGAGACCCAGTACTTC. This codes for CASSVTSGGAGETQYF.

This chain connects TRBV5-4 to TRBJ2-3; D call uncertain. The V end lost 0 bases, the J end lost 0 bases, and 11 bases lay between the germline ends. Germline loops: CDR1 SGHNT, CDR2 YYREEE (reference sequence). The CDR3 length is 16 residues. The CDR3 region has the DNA TGTGCCAGCAGCTTGGCTACTACTACCAGCACAGATACGCAGTATTTT. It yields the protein CASSLATTTSTDTQYF.

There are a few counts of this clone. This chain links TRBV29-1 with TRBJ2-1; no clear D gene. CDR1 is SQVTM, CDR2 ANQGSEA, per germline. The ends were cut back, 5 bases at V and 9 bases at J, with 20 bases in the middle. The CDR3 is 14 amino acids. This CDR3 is CSVLLVVGLREQFF. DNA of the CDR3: TGCAGCGTTCTTCTAGTCGTGGGTCTCCGTGAGCAGTTCTTC.

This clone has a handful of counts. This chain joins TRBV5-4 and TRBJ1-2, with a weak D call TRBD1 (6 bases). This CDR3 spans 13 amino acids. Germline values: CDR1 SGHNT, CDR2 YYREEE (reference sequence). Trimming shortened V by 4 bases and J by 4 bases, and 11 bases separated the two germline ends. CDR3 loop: CASSTGTSYGYTF. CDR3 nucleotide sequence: TGTGCCAGCAGCACAGGGACGAGCTATGGCTACACCTTC.

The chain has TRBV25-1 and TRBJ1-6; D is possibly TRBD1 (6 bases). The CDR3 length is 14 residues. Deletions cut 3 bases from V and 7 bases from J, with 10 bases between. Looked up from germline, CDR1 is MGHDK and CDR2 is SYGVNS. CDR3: CASSDAGTNSPLHF. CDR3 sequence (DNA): TGTGCCAGCAGTGATGCAGGGACAAATTCACCCCTCCACTTT. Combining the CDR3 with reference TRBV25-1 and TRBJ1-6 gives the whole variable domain EADIYQTPRYLVIGTGKKITLECSQTMGHDKMYWYQQDPGMELHLIHYSYGVNSTEKGDLSSESTVSRIRTEHFPLTLESARPSHTSQYLCASSDAGTNSPLHFGNGTRLTVT.

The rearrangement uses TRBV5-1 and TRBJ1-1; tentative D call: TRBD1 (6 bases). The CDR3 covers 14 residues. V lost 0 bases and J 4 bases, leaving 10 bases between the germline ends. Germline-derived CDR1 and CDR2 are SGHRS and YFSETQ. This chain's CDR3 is CASSLAGVGTEAFF. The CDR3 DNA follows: TGCGCCAGCAGCTTGGCAGGGGTAGGCACTGAAGCTTTCTTT.

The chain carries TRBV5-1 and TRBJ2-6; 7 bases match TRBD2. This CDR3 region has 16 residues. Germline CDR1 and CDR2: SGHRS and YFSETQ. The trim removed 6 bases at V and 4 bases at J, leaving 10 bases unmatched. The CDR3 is CASTLVGGAGANVLTF. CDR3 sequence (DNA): TGCGCCAGCACCCTCGTGGGAGGGGCCGGGGCCAACGTCCTGACTTTC.

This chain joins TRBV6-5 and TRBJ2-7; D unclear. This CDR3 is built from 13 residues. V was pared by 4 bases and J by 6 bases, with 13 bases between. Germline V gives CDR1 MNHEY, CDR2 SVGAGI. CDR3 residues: CASSSTGPGEQYV. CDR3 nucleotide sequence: TGTGCCAGCAGTTCAACCGGGCCGGGCGAGCAGTACGTC.

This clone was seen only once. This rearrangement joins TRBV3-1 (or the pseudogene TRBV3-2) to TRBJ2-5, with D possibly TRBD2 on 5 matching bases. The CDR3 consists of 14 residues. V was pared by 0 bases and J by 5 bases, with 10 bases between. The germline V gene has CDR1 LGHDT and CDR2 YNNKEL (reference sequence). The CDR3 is CASSQDQRVETQYF. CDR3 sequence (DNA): TGTGCCAGCAGCCAAGACCAGAGGGTCGAGACCCAGTACTTC.

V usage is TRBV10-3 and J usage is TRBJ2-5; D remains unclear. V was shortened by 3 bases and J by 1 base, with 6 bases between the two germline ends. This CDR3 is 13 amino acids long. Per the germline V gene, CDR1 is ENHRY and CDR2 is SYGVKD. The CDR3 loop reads CAISDAAQETQYF. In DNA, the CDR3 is TGTGCCATCAGTGACGCAGCCCAAGAGACCCAGTACTTC.

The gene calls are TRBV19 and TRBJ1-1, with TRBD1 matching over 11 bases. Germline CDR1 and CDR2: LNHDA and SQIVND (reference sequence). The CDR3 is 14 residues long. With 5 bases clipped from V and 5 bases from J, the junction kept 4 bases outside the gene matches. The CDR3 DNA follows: TGTGCCAGTAGTGGACAGGGGGCTAGGACTGAAGCTTTCTTT. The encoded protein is CASSGQGARTEAFF. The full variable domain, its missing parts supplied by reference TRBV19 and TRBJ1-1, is DGGITQSPKYLFRKEGQNVTLSCEQNLNHDAMYWYRQDPGQGLRLIYYSQIVNDFQKGDIAEGYSVSREKKESFPLTVTSAQKNPTAFYLCASSGQGARTEAFFGQGTRLTVV.